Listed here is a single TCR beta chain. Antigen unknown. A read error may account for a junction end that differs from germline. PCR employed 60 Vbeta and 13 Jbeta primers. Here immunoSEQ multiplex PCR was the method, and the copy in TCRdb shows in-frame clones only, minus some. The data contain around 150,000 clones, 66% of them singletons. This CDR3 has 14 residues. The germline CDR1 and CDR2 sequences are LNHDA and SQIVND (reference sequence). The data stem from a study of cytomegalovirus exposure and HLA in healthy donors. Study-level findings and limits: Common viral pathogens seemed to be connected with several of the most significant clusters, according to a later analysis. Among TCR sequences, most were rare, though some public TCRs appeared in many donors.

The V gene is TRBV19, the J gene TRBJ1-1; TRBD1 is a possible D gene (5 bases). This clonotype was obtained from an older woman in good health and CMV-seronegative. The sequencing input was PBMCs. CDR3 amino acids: CASSISLIRTPLHF. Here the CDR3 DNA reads TGTGCCAGTAGTATATCTCTTATAAGGACACCGCTTCATTTT.